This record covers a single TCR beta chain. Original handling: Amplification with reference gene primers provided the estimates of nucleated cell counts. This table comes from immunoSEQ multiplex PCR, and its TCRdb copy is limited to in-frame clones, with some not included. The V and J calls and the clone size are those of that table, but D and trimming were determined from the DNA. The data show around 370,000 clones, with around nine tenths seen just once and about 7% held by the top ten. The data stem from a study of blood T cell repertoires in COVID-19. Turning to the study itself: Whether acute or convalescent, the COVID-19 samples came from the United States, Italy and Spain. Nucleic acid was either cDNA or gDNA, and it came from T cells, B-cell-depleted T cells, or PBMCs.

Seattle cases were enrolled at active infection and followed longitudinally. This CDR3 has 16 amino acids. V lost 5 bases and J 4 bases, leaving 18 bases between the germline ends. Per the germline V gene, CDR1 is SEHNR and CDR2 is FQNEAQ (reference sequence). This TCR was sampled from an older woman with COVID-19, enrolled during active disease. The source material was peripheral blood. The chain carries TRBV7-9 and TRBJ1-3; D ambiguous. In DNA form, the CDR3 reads TGTGCCAGCAGCCGCGGCGGGAGTCTCGGAGGAAACACCATATATTTT. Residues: CASSRGGSLGGNTIYF.